This is a list of T cell receptor beta chains from one sample in a study of shared clonotypes between healthy human individuals. Sequencing used immunoSEQ multiplex PCR; TCRdb keeps in-frame clones, though not all of them. This table has some 660,000 clones, around three quarters appearing once. Sequences were obtained from memory CD4+ T cells sorted from blood. The receptors derive from a woman aged 25 to 39 in good health. The conserved cysteine and the conserved F or W are not part of the CDR3 here. The order of the fields is V gene, CDR3 protein.

v_gene: TRBV5-1
CDR3aa: ASSLDRLTNTGELF

v_gene: TRBV18
CDR3aa: ASSPDSLSGNTIY

v_gene: TRBV15
CDR3aa: ATSRDDDSRSAYNEQF

v_gene: TRBV7-9
CDR3aa: ASSDPGGAPNEQF

v_gene: TRBV15
CDR3aa: ATSRDRIKNGEQY

v_gene: TRBV25-1
CDR3aa: ASSESGAEGEQY

v_gene: TRBV27
CDR3aa: ASSLSLGSATNEKLF

v_gene: TRBV7-9
CDR3aa: ASSLAGTGGFEQY

v_gene: TRBV2
CDR3aa: ASRGGRTDTQY

v_gene: TRBV19
CDR3aa: ASSETRTSSYNEQF

v_gene: TRBV4-2
CDR3aa: ASSRGRARSQETQY

v_gene: TRBV30
CDR3aa: AWSVTGGVSYEQY

v_gene: TRBV29-1
CDR3aa: SVVKSGNTIY

v_gene: TRBV19
CDR3aa: ASSTQQRGEQY

v_gene: TRBV19
CDR3aa: ASSLKGRGYGYT

v_gene: TRBV2
CDR3aa: ASSPLRTGELF

v_gene: TRBV6-1
CDR3aa: ASSEGRTSTGELF

v_gene: TRBV19
CDR3aa: ASSTQGTDTQY

v_gene: TRBV4-2
CDR3aa: ASSQGRVSEQY

v_gene: TRBV29-1
CDR3aa: SVSQGPGNTIY

v_gene: TRBV7-3
CDR3aa: ASSTGSANTEAF

v_gene: TRBV19
CDR3aa: ASSIAQGRDYEQY

v_gene: TRBV5-1
CDR3aa: ASSLAGLAVNEQY

v_gene: TRBV7-2
CDR3aa: ASSLGDTRNTIY

v_gene: TRBV5-1
CDR3aa: ASGQGTNYGYT

v_gene: TRBV5-1
CDR3aa: ASGVAGTANTEAF

v_gene: TRBV6-5
CDR3aa: ASYTGAQVAF

v_gene: TRBV18
CDR3aa: ASSPVRDTSYGYT

v_gene: TRBV6-1
CDR3aa: ASSTPQVSYEQY

v_gene: TRBV14
CDR3aa: ASSHPGLAGGLVNEQF

v_gene: TRBV2
CDR3aa: AIAGTSMYNEQF

v_gene: TRBV7-2
CDR3aa: ASSPVGPGPYEQY

v_gene: TRBV19
CDR3aa: ASSTKSGTGAGGNTIY

v_gene: TRBV7-9
CDR3aa: ASSLVTGGHEQF

v_gene: TRBV7-8
CDR3aa: ASSLEGQKNIQY

v_gene: TRBV21-1
CDR3aa: ASNQGDEKLF

v_gene: TRBV5-1
CDR3aa: ASSLGQTNTGELF